The sequence of this TCR beta chain was determined in a study of shared clonotypes between healthy human individuals. The wider study: The study drew on a couple of women and a few men aged 18 to 49 as donors. Three CD4 naive, three CD4 memory, two CD8 naive and one CD8 memory plate were used per donor.

This clone appeared once. Some clones are missing from TCRdb's copy, which holds only in-frame ones; the method was immunoSEQ multiplex PCR. The repertoire includes roughly 2,000,000 clones, roughly 94% of them detected once, and 1.2% sits in the top ten. CDR1 is SGHDT and CDR2 is YYEEEE in the germline V gene. The germline V and J ends were trimmed by 4 bases and 0 bases, with 15 bases remaining between them. The CDR3 extends over 16 amino acids. Naive-designated CD8 cells lacked CD45RO, were positively enriched for CCR7, and omitted terminally differentiated effector memory CD45RA+ cells. The TCR sequence derives from a man younger than 35 in good health. Source material: naive CD8+ T cells sorted from blood. The V gene is TRBV5-6, the J gene TRBJ2-3; no clear D gene. The CDR3 DNA reads TGTGCCAGCAGCCTGCTACCGACAACTAGCACAGATACGCAGTATTTT. Amino acids: CASSLLPTTSTDTQYF.